This TCR beta chain was profiled in a study of cytomegalovirus exposure and HLA in healthy donors. V gave up 0 bases and J gave up 0 bases; unmatched junction bases: 11. CDR3 length equals 19 residues. Germline CDR1 SGHAT, CDR2 FQNNGV. Sequenced by immunoSEQ multiplex PCR; TCRdb stores in-frame clones only, minus some. There are some 190,000 clones in the sample; roughly 83% occur only once, and more than 1.2% lies in the top ten. Separate from the approximately 670-subject first cohort, the roughly 120-subject validation cohort was the one that the donors belonged to. The specimen sequenced was PBMCs. The TCR originated in a woman between 18 and 29 years old in good health and CMV-seronegative. The genes are TRBV11-2 and TRBJ1-3; 7 nucleotides match TRBD1. The CDR3 reads CASSLDGRNRGPSGNTIYF. CDR3 sequence (DNA): TGTGCCAGCAGCTTAGACGGACGTAACAGGGGCCCCTCTGGAAACACCATATATTTT.